These 8 T cell receptor beta chains share one sample of origin, sequenced in a study. TCRdb re-analysed the 5' RACE reads in MiXCR, keeping a single row per CDR3 protein. The repertoire holds about 57,000 distinct CDR3 sequences, with approximately 26% as singletons. Treg sorting used a CD4+CD25+CD127-/low gate. The sample taken for sequencing was tumor-infiltrating Tregs sorted from the breast tumor. These TCRs come from a female donor with breast cancer.

This rearrangement joins TRBV2 to TRBJ2-5; 10 bases line up with TRBD2. Germline V gene lookup returns CDR1 SNHLY and CDR2 FYNNEI. The CDR3 contains 13 residues. With V trimmed by 5 bases and J by 9 bases, 6 bases remained unmatched. This CDR3 reads CASSLGLAEAQYF. DNA of the CDR3: TGTGCCAGCAGTCTTGGACTAGCGGAGGCCCAGTACTTC.

A remark on this clonotype: Sequence at one end of the junction differs from germline and may be a read error. CDR3 sequence: CASSYHTNTEACF. The DNA for the CDR3 is TGTGCCAGCAGTTACCACACAAACACTGAAGCTTGCTTT. The rearrangement links TRBV6-6 to TRBJ1-1; D gene unclear. The CDR3 sequence is 13 residues long. The germline CDR1 and CDR2 sequences are MNHNY and SVGAGI (reference sequence).

The chain joins TRBV5-1 to TRBJ2-5; 12 nucleotides align to TRBD1. CDR3 length equals 16 residues. In germline, CDR1 is SGHRS, CDR2 YFSETQ. Unmatched junction bases numbered 4, after V lost 4 bases and J lost 0 bases. CDR3 bases: TGCGCCAGCAGCCCGGGGACAGGGGGCTACCAAGAGACCCAGTACTTC. Translation gives CASSPGTGGYQETQYF.

The chain carries TRBV20-1 and TRBJ1-5; D remains unclear. The germline V and J ends were trimmed by 0 bases and 3 bases, with 9 bases remaining between them. This CDR3 spans 14 amino acids. The germline V gene has CDR1 DFQATT and CDR2 SNEGSKA (reference sequence). CDR3 protein: CSARERRSNQPQHF. The CDR3 DNA sequence: TGCAGTGCTAGAGAGCGCAGGTCCAATCAGCCCCAGCATTTT.

With respect to this clonotype: This may arise from a read error, as a much more abundant clone is one base away. The CDR3 here is CSATSPGIVYGYTF. The CDR3 nucleotides read TGCAGTGCTACGTCCCCAGGGATTGTCTATGGCTACACCTTC. The V and J genes are TRBV20-1 and TRBJ1-2; a weak D match, TRBD1 (5 bases). Germline CDR1 reads DFQATT; CDR2 reads SNEGSKA (reference sequence). The germline V and J ends were trimmed by 4 bases and 4 bases, with 16 bases remaining between them. The CDR3 is 14 amino acids.

As for this clonotype: One end of the junction varies from germline; a read error may be responsible. The V and J genes are TRBV5-1 and TRBJ2-5; tentative D call: TRBD2 (5 bases). The CDR3 contains 16 residues. Germline-derived CDR1 and CDR2 are SGHRS and YFSETQ. The CDR3 loop reads CASGLSPGIIGETQYF. The CDR3 DNA follows: TGCGCCAGCGGCTTATCCCCCGGGATAATTGGGGAGACCCAGTACTTC.

This clonotype appeared many times. This chain joins TRBV7-2 and TRBJ1-3; 7 bases map to TRBD1. The CDR3 has 14 residues. Germline V gives CDR1 SGHTA, CDR2 FQGNSA. The J segment lost 3 bases and the V segment lost 5 bases, leaving 4 bases of the junction unmatched. CDR3 amino acids: CASSPQGYGNTIYF. CDR3 nucleotides: TGTGCCAGCAGCCCACAGGGGTATGGAAACACCATATATTTT.

The chain is built from TRBV28 and TRBJ1-5, with D uncertain. The CDR3 contains 17 residues. Per germline, CDR1 MDHEN and CDR2 SYDVKM. V was trimmed by 2 bases and J by 2 bases, leaving 16 bases between them. The CDR3: CASSLGGGHRGNQPQHF. CDR3 sequence (DNA): TGTGCCAGCAGTTTAGGTGGTGGTCATCGGGGCAATCAGCCCCAGCATTTT.